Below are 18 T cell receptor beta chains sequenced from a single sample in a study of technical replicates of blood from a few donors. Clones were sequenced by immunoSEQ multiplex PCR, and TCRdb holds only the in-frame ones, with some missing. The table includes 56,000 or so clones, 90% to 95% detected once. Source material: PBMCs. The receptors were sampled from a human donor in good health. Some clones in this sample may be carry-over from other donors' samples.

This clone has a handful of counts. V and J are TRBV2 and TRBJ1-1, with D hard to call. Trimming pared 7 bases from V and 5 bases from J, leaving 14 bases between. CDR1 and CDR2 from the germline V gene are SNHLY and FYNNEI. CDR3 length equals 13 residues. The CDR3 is CASTDAWRTEAFF. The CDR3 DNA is TGTGCCAGCACGGACGCCTGGAGGACTGAAGCTTTCTTT. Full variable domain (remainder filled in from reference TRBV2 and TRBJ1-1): EPEVTQTPSHQVTQMGQEVILRCVPISNHLYFYWYRQILGQKVEFLVSFYNNEISEKSEIFDDQFSVERPDGSNFTLKIRSTKLEDSAMYFCASTDAWRTEAFFGQGTRLTVV.

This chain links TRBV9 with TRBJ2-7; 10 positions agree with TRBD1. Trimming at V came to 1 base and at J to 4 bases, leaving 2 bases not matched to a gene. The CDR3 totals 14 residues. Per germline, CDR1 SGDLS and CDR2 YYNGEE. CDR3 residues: CASSVSGQGYEQYF. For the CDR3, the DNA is TGTGCCAGCAGCGTATCGGGACAGGGGTACGAGCAGTACTTC.

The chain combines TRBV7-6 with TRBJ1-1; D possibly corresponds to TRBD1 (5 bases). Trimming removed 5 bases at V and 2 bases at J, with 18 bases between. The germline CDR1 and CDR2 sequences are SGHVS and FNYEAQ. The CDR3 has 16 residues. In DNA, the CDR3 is TGTGCCAGCAGCCTAACTGGAGGGGCGGCTAACACTGAAGCTTTCTTT. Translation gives CASSLTGGAANTEAFF.

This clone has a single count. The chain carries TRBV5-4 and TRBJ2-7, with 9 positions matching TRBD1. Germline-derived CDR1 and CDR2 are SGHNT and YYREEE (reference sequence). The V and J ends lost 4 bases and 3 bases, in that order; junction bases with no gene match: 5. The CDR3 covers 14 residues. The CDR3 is CASSQGQGHYEQYF. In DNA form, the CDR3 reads TGTGCCAGCAGCCAGGGACAGGGACACTACGAGCAGTACTTC.

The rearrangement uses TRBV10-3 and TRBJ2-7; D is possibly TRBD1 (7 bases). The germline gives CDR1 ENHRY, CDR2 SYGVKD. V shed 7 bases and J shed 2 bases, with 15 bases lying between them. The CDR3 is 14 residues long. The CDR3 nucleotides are TGTGCCATCACCCAGGGCAGGGGGGCCTACGAGCAGTACTTC. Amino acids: CAITQGRGAYEQYF.

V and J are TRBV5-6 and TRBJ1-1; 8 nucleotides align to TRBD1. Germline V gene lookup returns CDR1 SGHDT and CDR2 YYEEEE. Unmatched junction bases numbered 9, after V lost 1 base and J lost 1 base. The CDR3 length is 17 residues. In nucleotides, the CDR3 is TGTGCCAGCAGCTTGAAGGGCAGGGGGCGCGGGAACACTGAAGCTTTCTTT. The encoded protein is CASSLKGRGRGNTEAFF.

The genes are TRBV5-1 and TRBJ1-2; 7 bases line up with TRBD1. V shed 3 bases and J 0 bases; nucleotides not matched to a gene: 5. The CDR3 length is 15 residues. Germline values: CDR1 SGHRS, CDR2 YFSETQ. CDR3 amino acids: CASSSGTETNYGYTF. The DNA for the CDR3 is TGCGCCAGCAGCTCAGGGACAGAAACTAACTATGGCTACACCTTC. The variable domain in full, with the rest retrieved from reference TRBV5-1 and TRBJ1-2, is KAGVTQTPRYLIKTRGQQVTLSCSPISGHRSVSWYQQTPGQGLQFLFEYFSETQRNKGNFPGRFSGRQFSNSRSEMNVSTLELGDSALYLCASSSGTETNYGYTFGSGTRLTVV.

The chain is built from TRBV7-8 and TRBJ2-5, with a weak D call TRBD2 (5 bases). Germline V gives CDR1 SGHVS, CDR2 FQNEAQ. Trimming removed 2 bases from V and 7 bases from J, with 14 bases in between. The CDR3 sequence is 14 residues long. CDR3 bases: TGTGCCAGCAGCTTATCCCCTTATCGGGGGACCCAGTACTTC. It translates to CASSLSPYRGTQYF.

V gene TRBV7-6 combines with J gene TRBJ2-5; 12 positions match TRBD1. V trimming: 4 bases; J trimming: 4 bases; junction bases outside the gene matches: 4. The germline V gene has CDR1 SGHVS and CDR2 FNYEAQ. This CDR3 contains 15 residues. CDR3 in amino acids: CASSSGQGARETQYF. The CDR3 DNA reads TGTGCCAGCAGCTCGGGACAGGGGGCGCGAGAGACCCAGTACTTC.

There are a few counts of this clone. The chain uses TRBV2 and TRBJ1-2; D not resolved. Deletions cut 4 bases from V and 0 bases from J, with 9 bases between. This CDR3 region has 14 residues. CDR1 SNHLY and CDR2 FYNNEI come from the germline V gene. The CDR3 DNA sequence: TGTGCCAGCAGTGGAGGTCACCCTAACTATGGCTACACCTTC. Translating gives CASSGGHPNYGYTF.

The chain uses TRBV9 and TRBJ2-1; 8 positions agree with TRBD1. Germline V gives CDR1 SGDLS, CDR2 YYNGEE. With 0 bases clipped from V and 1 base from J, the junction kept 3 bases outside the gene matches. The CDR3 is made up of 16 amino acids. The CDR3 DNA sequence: TGTGCCAGCAGCGTAGAACAGGGGGTGTCCTACAATGAGCAGTTCTTC. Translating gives CASSVEQGVSYNEQFF.

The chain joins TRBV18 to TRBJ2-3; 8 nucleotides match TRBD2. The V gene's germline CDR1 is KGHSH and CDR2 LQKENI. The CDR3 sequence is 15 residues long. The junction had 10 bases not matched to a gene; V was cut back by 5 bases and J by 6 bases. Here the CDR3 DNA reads TGTGCCAGCTCATCGGGCAGCGGGAGAATGGATACGCAGTATTTT. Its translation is CASSSGSGRMDTQYF.

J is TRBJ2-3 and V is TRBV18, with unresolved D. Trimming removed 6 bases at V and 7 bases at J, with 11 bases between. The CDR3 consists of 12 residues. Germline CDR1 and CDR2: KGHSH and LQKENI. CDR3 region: CASSPEMNTQYF. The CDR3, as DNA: TGTGCCAGCTCCCCTGAGATGAATACGCAGTATTTT.

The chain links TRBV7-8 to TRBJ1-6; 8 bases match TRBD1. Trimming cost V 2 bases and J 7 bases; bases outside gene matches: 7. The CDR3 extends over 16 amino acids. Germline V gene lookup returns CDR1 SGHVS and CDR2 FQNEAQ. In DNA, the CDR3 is TGTGCCAGCAGCTTAAGGCGGACAGGGAACAATTCACCCCTCCACTTT. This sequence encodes CASSLRRTGNNSPLHF.

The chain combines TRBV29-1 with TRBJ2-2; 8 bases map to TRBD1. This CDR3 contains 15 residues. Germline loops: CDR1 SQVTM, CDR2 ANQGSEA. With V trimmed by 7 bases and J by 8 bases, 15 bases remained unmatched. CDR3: CSAEGKDRASGELFF. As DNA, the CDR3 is TGCAGCGCCGAGGGCAAGGACAGGGCTAGTGGGGAGCTGTTTTTT.

CDR3 in amino acids: CASSDQLNQPQHF. The CDR3 DNA reads TGTGCCAGCAGTGATCAGTTAAATCAGCCCCAGCATTTT. V usage is TRBV6-1 and J usage is TRBJ1-5; no definite D call. CDR1 and CDR2 (germline): MNHNS, SASEGT. This CDR3 contains 13 residues. The V gene lost 3 bases and the J gene lost 4 bases, with 7 bases spanning the gap.

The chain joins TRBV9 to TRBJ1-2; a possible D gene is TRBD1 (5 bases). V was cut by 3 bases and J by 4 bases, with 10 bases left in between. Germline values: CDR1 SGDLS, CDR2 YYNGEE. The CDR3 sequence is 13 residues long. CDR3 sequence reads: CASSADSSYGYTF. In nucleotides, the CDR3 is TGTGCCAGCAGCGCCGACAGTTCCTATGGCTACACCTTC. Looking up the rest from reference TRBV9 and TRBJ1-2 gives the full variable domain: DSGVTQTPKHLITATGQRVTLRCSPRSGDLSVYWYQQSLDQGLQFLIQYYNGEERAKGNILERFSAQQFPDLHSELNLSSLELGDSALYFCASSADSSYGYTFGSGTRLTVV.

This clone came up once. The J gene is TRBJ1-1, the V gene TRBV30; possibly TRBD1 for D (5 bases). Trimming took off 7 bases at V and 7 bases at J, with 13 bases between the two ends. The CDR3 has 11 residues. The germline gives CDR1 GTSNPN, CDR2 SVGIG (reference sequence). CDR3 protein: CASKRQIEAFF. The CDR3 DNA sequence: TGTGCCTCGAAGCGACAGATTGAAGCTTTCTTT.